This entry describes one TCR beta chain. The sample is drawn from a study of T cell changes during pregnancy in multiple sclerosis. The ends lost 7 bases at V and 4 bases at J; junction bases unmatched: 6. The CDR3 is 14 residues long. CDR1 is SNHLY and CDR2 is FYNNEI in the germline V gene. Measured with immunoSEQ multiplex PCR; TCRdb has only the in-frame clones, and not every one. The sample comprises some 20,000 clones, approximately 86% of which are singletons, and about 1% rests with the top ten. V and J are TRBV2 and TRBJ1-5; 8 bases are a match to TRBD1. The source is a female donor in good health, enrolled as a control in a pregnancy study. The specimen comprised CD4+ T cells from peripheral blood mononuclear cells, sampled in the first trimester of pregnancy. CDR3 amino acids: CASTDDRGNQPQHF. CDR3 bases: TGTGCCAGCACGGATGACAGGGGTAATCAGCCCCAGCATTTT.